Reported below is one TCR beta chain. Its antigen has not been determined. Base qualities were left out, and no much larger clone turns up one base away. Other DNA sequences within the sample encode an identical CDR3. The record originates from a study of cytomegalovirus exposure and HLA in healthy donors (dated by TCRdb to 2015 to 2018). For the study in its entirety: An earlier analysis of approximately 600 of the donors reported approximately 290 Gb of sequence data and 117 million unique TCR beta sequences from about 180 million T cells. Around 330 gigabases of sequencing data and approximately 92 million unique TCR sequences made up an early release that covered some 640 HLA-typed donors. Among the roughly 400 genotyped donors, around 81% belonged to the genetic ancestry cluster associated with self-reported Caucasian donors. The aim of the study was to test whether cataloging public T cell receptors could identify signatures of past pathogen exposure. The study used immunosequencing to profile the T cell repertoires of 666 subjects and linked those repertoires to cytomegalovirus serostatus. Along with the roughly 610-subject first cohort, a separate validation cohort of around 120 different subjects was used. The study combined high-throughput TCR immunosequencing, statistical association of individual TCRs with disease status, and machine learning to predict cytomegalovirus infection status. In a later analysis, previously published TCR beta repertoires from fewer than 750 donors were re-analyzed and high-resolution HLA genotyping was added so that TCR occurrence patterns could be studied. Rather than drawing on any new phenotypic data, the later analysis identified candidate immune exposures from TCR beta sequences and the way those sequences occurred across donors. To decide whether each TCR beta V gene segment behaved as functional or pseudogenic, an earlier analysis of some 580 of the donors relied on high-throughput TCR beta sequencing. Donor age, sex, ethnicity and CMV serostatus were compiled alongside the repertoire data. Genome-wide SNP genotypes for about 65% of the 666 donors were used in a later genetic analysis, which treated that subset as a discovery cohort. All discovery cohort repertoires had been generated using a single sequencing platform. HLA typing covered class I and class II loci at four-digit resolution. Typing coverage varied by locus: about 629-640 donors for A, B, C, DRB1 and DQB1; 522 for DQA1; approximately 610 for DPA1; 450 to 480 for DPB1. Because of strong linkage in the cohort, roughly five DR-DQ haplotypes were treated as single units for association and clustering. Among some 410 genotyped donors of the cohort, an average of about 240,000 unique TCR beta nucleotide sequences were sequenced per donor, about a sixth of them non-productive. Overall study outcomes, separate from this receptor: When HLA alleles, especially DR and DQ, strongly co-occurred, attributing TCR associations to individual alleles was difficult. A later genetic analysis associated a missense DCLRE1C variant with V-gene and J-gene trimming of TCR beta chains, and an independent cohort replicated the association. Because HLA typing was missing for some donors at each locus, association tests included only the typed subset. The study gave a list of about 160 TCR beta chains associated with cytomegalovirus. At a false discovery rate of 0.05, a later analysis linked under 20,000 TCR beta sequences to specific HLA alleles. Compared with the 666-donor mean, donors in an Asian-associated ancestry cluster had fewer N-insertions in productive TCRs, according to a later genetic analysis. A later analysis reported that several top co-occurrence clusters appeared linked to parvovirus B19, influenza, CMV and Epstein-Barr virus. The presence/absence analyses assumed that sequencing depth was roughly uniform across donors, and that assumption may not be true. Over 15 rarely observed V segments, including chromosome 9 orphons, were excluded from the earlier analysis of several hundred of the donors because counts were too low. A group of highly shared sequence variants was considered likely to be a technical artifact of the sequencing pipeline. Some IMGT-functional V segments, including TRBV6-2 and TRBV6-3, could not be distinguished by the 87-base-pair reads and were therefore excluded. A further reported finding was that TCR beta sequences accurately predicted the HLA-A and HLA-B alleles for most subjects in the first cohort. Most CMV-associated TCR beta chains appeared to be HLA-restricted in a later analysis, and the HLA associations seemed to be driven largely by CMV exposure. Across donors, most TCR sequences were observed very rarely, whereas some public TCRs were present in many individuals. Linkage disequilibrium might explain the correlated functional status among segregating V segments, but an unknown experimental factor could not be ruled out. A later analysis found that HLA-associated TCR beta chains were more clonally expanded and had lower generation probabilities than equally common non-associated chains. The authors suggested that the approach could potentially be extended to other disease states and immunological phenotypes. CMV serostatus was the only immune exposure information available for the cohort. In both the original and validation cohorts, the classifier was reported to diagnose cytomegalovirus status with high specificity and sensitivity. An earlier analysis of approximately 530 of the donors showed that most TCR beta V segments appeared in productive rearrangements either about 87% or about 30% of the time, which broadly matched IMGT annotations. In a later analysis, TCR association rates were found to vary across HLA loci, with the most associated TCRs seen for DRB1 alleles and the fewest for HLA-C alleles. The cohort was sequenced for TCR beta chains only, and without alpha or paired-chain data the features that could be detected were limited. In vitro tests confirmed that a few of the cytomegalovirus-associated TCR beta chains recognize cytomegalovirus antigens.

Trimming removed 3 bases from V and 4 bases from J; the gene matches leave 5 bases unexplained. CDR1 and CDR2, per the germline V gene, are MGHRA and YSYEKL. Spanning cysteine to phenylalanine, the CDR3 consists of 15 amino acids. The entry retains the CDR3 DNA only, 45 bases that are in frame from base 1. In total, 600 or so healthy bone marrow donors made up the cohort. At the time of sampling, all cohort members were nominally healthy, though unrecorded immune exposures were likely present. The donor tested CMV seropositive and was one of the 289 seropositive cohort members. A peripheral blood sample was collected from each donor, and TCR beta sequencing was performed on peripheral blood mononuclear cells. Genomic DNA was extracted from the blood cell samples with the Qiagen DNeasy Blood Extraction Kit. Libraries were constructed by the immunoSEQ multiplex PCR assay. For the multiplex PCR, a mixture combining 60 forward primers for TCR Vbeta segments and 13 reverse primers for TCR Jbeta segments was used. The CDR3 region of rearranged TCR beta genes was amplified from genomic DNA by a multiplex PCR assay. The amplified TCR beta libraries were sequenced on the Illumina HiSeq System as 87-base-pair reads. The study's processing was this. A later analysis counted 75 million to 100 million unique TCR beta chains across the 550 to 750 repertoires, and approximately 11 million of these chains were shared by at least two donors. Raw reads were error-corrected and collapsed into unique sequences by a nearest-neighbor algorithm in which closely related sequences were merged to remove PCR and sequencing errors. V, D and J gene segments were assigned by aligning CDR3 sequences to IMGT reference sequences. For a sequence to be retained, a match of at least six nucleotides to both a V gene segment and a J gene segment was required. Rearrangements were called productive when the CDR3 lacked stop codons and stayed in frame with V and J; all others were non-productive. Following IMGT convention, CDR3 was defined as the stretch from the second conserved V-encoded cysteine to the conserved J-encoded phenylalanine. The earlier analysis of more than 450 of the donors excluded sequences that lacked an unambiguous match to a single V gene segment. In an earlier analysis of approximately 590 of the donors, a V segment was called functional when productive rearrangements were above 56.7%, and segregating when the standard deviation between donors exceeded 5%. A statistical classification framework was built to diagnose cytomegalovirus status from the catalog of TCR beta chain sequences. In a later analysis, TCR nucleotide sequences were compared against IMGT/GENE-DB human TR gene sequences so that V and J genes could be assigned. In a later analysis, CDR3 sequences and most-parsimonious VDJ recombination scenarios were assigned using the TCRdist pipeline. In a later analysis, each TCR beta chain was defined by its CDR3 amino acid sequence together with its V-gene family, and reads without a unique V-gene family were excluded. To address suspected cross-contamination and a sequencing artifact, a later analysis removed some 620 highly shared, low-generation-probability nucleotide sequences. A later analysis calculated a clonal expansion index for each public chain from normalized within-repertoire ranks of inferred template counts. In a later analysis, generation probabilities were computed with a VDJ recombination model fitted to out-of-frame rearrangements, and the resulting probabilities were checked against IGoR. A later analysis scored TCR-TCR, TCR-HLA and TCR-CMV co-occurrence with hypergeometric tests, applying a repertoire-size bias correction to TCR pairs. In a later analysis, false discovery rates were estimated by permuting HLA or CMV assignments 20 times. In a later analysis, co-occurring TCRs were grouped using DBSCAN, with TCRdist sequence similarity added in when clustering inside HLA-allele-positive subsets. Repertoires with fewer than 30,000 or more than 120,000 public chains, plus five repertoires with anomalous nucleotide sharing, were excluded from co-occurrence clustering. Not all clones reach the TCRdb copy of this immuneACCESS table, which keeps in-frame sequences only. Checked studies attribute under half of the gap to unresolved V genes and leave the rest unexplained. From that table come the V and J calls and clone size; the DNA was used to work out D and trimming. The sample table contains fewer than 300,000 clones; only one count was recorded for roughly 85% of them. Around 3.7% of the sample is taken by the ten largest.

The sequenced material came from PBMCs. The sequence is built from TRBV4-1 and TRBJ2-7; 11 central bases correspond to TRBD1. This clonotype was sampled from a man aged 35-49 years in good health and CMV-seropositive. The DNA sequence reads TGCGCCAGCAGCCAGGGGGGGACAGGGGGATACGAGCAGTACTTC. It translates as CASSQGGTGGYEQYF.